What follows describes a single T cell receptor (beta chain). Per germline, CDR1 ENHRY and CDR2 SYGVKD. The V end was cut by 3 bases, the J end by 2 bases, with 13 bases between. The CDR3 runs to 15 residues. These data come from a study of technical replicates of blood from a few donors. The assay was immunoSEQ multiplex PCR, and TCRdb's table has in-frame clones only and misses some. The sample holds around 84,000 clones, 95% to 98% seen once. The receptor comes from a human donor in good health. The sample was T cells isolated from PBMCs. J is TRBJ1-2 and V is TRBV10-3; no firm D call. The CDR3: CAISDRGSGNYGYTF. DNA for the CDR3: TGTGCCATCAGTGATCGGGGATCGGGCAACTATGGCTACACCTTC.